The following is a T cell receptor beta chain sequence with its context. What it recognizes is unknown. Germline V CDR1 and CDR2: ENHRY, SYGVKD. The CDR3 spans 14 residues. The trim removed 11 bases at V and 1 base at J, leaving 9 bases unmatched. This sample stems from a study of graft-versus-host responses after intestinal transplantation. Study at large: Multivisceral, liver-intestinal, or isolated intestinal grafts went to recipients.

The table came from immunoSEQ multiplex PCR; TCRdb's copy has only in-frame clones and leaves some out. The repertoire holds about 88,000 clones, with 85% to 90% as singletons. Overall study results and limits: Recipient marrow contained GvH clones, some of which appeared first in ileum or blood. Some patients had graft-donor T cell macrochimerism, and their allografts showed high graft-versus-host to host-versus-graft clonal ratios.

The clonotype was recovered from a human donor who received an intestinal transplant. The material was unstimulated CD4+ T cells sorted from spleen or lymph node cells, obtained before intestinal transplant. V is TRBV10-3 and J is TRBJ2-3, with 7 bases aligning to TRBD1. Here the CDR3 reads CAVQQGIGTDTQYF. CDR3 bases: TGTGCCGTTCAACAGGGGATCGGCACAGATACGCAGTATTTT.